The clone carrying this T cell receptor beta chain was seen only once. No antigen is known for it. When replicate PCRs were run on sorted subsets, they used about 200 ng DNA, about 31,000 T cell genomes. Only in-frame clones appear in the TCRdb table, and some are missing; sequencing was by immunoSEQ multiplex PCR. The sample lists roughly 1,500,000 clones; about 98.5% were seen once. The sample originates from a study of shared clonotypes between healthy human individuals. About the research overall: Each donor's CD8 memory used one plate, CD8 naive two, each CD4 subset three. Overall study findings and caveats: As a rule, naive subsets had a larger estimated richness than memory subsets.

Germline values: CDR1 ENHRY, CDR2 SYGVKD. Unmatched junction bases numbered 6, after V lost 6 bases and J lost 6 bases. CDR3 length: 14 residues. The chain carries TRBV10-3 and TRBJ1-5; 9 bases map to TRBD1. The TCR sequence derives from a man aged 25 to 40 in good health. Sequencing input: naive CD4+ T cells sorted from blood. Described subset: CD45RA+ positively selected. The CDR3 here is CAISPGQGGQPQHF. The CDR3 DNA is TGTGCCATCAGCCCGGGACAGGGAGGTCAGCCCCAGCATTTT.